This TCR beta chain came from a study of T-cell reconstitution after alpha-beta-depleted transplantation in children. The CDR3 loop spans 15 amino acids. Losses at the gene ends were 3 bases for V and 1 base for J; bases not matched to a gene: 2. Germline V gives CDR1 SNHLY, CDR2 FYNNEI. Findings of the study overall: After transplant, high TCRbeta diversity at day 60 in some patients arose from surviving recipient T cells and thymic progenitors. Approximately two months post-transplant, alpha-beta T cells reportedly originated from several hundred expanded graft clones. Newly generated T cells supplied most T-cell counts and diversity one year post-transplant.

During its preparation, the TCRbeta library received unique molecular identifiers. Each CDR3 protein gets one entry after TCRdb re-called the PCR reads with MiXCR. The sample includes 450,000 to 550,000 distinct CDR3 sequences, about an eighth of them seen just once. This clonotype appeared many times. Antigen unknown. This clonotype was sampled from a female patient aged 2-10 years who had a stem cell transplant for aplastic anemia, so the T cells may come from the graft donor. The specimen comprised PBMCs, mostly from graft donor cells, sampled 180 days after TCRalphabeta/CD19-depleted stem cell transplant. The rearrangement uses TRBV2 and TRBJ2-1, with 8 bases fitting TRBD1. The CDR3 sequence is CASSERDRSYNEQFF. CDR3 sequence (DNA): TGTGCCAGCAGTGAGCGGGACAGGTCCTACAATGAGCAGTTCTTC.